These 6 T cell receptor beta chains were sequenced from one sample in a study of cytomegalovirus exposure and HLA in healthy donors. The PCR employed 60 Vbeta primers together with 13 Jbeta primers. This table comes from immunoSEQ multiplex PCR, and its TCRdb copy is limited to in-frame clones, with some not included. Among fewer than 200,000 clones listed, roughly two thirds were seen once. Sequenced input: PBMCs. The receptor set was obtained from a woman in her 40s in good health and CMV-seropositive.

This rearrangement joins TRBV5-6 to TRBJ2-7, with a weak D call TRBD1 (5 bases). V lost 1 base, J lost 3 bases, and 14 bases lay in between. The CDR3 consists of 15 residues. CDR1 is SGHDT and CDR2 is YYEEEE in the germline V gene. The CDR3 bases are TGTGCCAGCAGCTTGAGAAGGGGAAACGACTACGAGCAGTACTTC. It codes for CASSLRRGNDYEQYF.

V and J are TRBV4-1 and TRBJ2-5; the match to TRBD2 covers 11 bases. Germline loops: CDR1 MGHRA, CDR2 YSYEKL. The J segment lost 2 bases and the V segment lost 4 bases, leaving 15 bases of the junction unmatched. CDR3 length equals 19 residues. The CDR3 protein is CASSPLGLAGGNSQETQYF. The CDR3 DNA is TGCGCCAGCAGCCCTTTAGGGCTAGCGGGGGGCAACAGTCAAGAGACCCAGTACTTC.

The J gene is TRBJ2-3, the V gene TRBV7-9, with unresolved D. Trimming took 11 bases from V and 4 from J, leaving 10 bases between them. This CDR3 has 11 amino acids. Germline CDR1 is SEHNR and CDR2 is FQNEAQ (reference sequence). CDR3 sequence: CAGRLADTQYF. CDR3 nucleotide sequence: TGTGCCGGCCGACTCGCAGATACGCAGTATTTT.

In this sample, this clone turned up a few times. The chain has TRBV9 and TRBJ2-3; 9 nucleotides line up with TRBD2. The ends lost 0 bases at V and 1 base at J; junction bases unmatched: 0. The CDR3 totals 15 residues. Germline CDR1 is SGDLS and CDR2 is YYNGEE. As DNA, the CDR3 is TGTGCCAGCAGCGTAGGACTAGCGGGCACAGATACGCAGTATTTT. Translating gives CASSVGLAGTDTQYF.

V usage is TRBV9 and J usage is TRBJ2-1; D may be TRBD2 (7 bases). The ends were cut back, 4 bases at V and 9 bases at J, with 23 bases in the middle. Germline-derived CDR1 and CDR2 are SGDLS and YYNGEE. CDR3 length: 16 amino acids. CDR3 nucleotide sequence: TGTGCCAGCAGCCCACGGTTGGGGGGGGCCAGTGGTGAGCAGTTCTTC. This encodes CASSPRLGGASGEQFF.

The chain employs TRBV27 and TRBJ2-7; 12 nucleotides line up with TRBD1. This CDR3 contains 14 residues. The germline CDR1 and CDR2 sequences are MNHEY and SMNVEV (reference sequence). V lost 2 bases, J lost 6 bases, and 2 bases stayed unmatched. This CDR3 is CASSLGTGGVEQYF. DNA of the CDR3: TGTGCCAGCAGTTTAGGGACAGGGGGCGTCGAGCAGTACTTC.